Listed below are T cell receptor beta chains from one sample, sequenced in a study of identical twins. TCRdb used MiXCR to reprocess the 5' RACE reads, holding one entry per CDR3 protein. The sample has 250,000 or so distinct CDR3 sequences, about 12% seen once. These data are also associated with another study on yellow fever vaccine responses in identical twins.

Material for sequencing was memory (CD45RO+) T cells sorted from blood. The source is a woman aged 18-29 years in good health. CDR3s include the opening cysteine and the closing phenylalanine or tryptophan. The D gene is left open where the match is weak. Clone size is given for some rows only: seen once, a few or many times, or a class if the clone is expanded.

clone size	V gene	J gene	D gene	CDR3 DNA	CDR3 protein
NA	TRBV5-1	TRBJ1-2	NA	TGCGCCAGCAGCTCCGGGGGTACAGGAGGTGGCTACACCTTC	CASSSGGTGGGYTF
few	TRBV5-6	TRBJ2-1	TRBD1	TGTGCCAGCAGCTTGTCAGGGGGCTTCGATGAGCAGTTCTTC	CASSLSGGFDEQFF
NA	TRBV6-6	TRBJ2-7	TRBD2	TGTGCCAGCAGTTCTAGCGGGAGTTACGAGCAGTACTTC	CASSSSGSYEQYF
NA	TRBV5-1	TRBJ2-1	TRBD1	TGCGCCAGTATCCGGGACAGGGGGCGGGATGAGCAGTTCTTC	CASIRDRGRDEQFF
many	TRBV10-3	TRBJ1-2	NA	TGTGCCATCAGTGAGAGGGGGGACGACGATGGCTACACCTTC	CAISERGDDDGYTF
NA	TRBV5-6	TRBJ2-7	NA	TGTGCCAGCAGCTTGTCGGGGACCGGGGTTCTCGAGCAGTACTTC	CASSLSGTGVLEQYF
few	TRBV5-4	TRBJ2-3	NA	TGTGCCAGCACCGCCGGGCTAACAGATACGCAGTATTTT	CASTAGLTDTQYF
once	TRBV29-1	TRBJ2-7	TRBD2	TGCAGCGTTGCCGGCACTAGCGAGTGGAACGAGCAGTACTTC	CSVAGTSEWNEQYF
many	TRBV20-1	TRBJ2-1	TRBD2	TGCAGTGCTAGTGGACTAGTCTACAATGAGCAGTTCTTC	CSASGLVYNEQFF
NA	TRBV6-5	TRBJ2-3	TRBD1	TGTGCCAGCAGTTACGAGGGACAGGGTCAGGGTACGCAGTATTTT	CASSYEGQGQGTQYF
few	TRBV20-1	TRBJ2-1	TRBD2	TGCAGTGCTAGGGATCTAGCGGGAGTTATTAGTGAGCAGTTCTTC	CSARDLAGVISEQFF